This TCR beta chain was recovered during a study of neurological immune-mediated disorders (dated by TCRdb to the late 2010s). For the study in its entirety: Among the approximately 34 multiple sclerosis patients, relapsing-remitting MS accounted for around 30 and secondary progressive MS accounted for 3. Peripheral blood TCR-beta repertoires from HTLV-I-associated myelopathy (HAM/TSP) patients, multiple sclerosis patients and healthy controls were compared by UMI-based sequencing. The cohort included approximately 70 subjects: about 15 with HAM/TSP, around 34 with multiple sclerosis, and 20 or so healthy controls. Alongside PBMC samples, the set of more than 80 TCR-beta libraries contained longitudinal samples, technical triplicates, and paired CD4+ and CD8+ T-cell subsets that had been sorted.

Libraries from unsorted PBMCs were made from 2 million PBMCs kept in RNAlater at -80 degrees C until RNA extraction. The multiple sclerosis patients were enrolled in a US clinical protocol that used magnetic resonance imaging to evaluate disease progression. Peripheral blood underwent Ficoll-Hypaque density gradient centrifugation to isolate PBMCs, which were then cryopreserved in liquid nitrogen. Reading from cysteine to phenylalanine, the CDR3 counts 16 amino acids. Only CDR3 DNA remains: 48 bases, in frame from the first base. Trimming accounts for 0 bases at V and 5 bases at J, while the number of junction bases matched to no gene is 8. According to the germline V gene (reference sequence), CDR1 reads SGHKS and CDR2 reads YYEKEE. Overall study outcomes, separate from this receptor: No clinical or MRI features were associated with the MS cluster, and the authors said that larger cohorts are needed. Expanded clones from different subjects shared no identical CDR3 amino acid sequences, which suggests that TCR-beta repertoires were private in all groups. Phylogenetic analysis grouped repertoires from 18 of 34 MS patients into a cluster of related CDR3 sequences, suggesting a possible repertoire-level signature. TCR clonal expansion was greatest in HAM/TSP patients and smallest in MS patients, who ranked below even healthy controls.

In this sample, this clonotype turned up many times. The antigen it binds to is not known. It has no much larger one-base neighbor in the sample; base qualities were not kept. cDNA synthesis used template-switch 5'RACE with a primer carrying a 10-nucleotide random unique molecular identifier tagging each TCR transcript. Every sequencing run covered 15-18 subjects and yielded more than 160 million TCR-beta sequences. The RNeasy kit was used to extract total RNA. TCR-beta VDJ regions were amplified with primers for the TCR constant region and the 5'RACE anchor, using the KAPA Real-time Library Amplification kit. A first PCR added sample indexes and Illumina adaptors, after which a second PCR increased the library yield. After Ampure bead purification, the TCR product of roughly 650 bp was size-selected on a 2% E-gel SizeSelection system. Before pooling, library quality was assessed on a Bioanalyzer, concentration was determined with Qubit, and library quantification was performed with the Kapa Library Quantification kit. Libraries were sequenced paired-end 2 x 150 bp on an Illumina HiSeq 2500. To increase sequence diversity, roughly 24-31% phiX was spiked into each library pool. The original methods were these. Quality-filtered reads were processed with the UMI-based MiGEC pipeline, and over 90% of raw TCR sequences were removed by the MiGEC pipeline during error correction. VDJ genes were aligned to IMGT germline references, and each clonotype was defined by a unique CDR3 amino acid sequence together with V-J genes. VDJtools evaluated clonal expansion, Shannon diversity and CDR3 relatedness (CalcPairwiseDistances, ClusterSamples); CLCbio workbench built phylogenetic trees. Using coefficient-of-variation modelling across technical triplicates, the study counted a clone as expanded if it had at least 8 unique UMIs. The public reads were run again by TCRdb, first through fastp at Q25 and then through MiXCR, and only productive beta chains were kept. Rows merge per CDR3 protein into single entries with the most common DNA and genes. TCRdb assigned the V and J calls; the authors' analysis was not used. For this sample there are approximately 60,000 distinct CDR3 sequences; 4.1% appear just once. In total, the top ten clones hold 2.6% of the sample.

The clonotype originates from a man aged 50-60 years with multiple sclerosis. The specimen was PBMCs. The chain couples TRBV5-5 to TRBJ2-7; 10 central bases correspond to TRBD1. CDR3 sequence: CASSLATGTGVHEQYF. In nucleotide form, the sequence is TGTGCCAGCAGCTTGGCGACCGGGACAGGGGTCCACGAGCAGTACTTC.